This T cell receptor (beta chain) was profiled in a study of T cells in tuberculosis. About the study: A South African cohort included IGRA-negative adolescents, latently infected IGRA-positive adolescents and adults with active tuberculosis.

The time point denotes: new active TB diagnosis, blood taken before or within 7 days of starting treatment. Libraries were prepared by immunoSEQ multiplex PCR; TCRdb keeps only in-frame clonotypes and omits some of them. Of about 40,000 clones in the sample, approximately 94% were seen once. The sample consisted of PBMCs, taken at tuberculosis diagnosis. The TCR was taken from an adult with tuberculosis.

Written as DNA, the CDR3 is TGTGCCATCAGTCCGCAGGGGCAGAAAGGAAACACCATATATTTT. Protein sequence: CAISPQGQKGNTIYF. The genes are TRBV10-3 and TRBJ1-3; weak D call: TRBD1 (6 bases). CDR1 and CDR2 from the germline V gene are ENHRY and SYGVKD. Trimming removed 5 bases from V and 4 bases from J, with 15 bases in between. The CDR3 covers 15 residues.